The T cell receptor (beta chain) described here comes from a study of OX40 agonist ivuxolimab in advanced cancers. Findings and caveats of the study: Relative to CD4+, CD8+ T cells held more expanded clones on average.

Concerning this clone itself: The antigen is undetermined.

Germline lookup yields CDR1 MNHEY and CDR2 SVGAGI. This CDR3 spans 13 amino acids. V lost 0 bases and J lost 8, with 8 bases in between. Only in-frame clones appear in the TCRdb table, and some are missing; sequencing was by immunoSEQ multiplex PCR. The data hold around 68,000 clones, with about nine tenths observed a single time. The sequencing used CD4+ or CD8+ T cells sorted from blood, collected in a trial of the OX40 agonist ivuxolimab. The chain links TRBV6-5 to TRBJ2-1; tentative D call: TRBD2 (6 bases). The sequence derives from an adult with an advanced solid tumor such as melanoma, head and neck, liver or kidney cancer. DNA of the CDR3: TGTGCCAGCAGTTACTCGCGGGGTGATGAGCAGTTCTTC. Residues: CASSYSRGDEQFF.